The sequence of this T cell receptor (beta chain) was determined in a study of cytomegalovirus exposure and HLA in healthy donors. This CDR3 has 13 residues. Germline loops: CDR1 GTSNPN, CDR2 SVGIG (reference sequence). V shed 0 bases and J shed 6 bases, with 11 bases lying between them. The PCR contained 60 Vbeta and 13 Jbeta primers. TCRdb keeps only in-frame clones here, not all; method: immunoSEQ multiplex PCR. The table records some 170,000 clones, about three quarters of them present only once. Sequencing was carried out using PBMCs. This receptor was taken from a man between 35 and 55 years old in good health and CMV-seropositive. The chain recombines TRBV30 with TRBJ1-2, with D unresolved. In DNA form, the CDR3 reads TGTGCCTGGAGTGTACACAGAACGGATGGCTACACCTTC. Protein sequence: CAWSVHRTDGYTF.